These T cell receptor beta chains were read from a single sample in a study of lung T cells in sarcoidosis with Löfgren's syndrome. TCRdb reanalysed the reads using MiXCR and keeps one entry per CDR3 protein. The sample lists 55,000 to 80,000 distinct CDR3 sequences; around 20% were seen once. The sample taken for sequencing was CD4+ T cells from PBMCs. All receptors come from a human donor with sarcoidosis (Löfgren's syndrome or another form), or a control subject (not recorded which). The CDR3 runs from the conserved cysteine through the conserved F or W. The order of the fields is J gene, V gene, CDR3 length, CDR3 protein.

j_gene: TRBJ2-7; v_gene: TRBV4-1; len: 18; CDR3aa: CASSQNLPTGGRWYEQYF
j_gene: TRBJ2-1; v_gene: TRBV2; len: 15; CDR3aa: CASNLGTITYNEQFF
j_gene: TRBJ2-3; v_gene: TRBV7-2; len: 17; CDR3aa: CASSSRQGGPSTDTQYF
j_gene: TRBJ1-2; v_gene: TRBV20-1; len: 16; CDR3aa: CSARRTGRVFNYGYTF
j_gene: TRBJ1-2; v_gene: TRBV28; len: 17; CDR3aa: CASSGAGQVNAGFGYTF
j_gene: TRBJ1-6; v_gene: TRBV15; len: 14; CDR3aa: CATSRDPSNSPLHF
j_gene: TRBJ2-3; v_gene: TRBV27; len: 16; CDR3aa: CASISLAGRLTDTQYF
j_gene: TRBJ1-2; v_gene: TRBV20-1; len: 12; CDR3aa: CSARTGSSGYTF
j_gene: TRBJ2-1; v_gene: TRBV20-1; len: 14; CDR3aa: CSAKTSGSYNEQFF
j_gene: TRBJ1-2; v_gene: TRBV19; len: 13; CDR3aa: CASISPAKNGYTF
j_gene: TRBJ1-5; v_gene: TRBV2; len: 14; CDR3aa: CASSEGLSNQPQHF
j_gene: TRBJ1-2; v_gene: TRBV7-9; len: 15; CDR3aa: CASSLWDSSSRGYTF
j_gene: TRBJ2-3; v_gene: TRBV6-1; len: 16; CDR3aa: CASSRGRGSGVDTQYF
j_gene: TRBJ2-1; v_gene: TRBV12-3/TRBV12-4; len: 16; CDR3aa: CASSRLRGMGYNEQFF
j_gene: TRBJ1-2; v_gene: TRBV2; len: 13; CDR3aa: CASRGGQNYGYTF
j_gene: TRBJ2-3; v_gene: TRBV6-1; len: 14; CDR3aa: CASSLRTGTDTQYF
j_gene: TRBJ2-5; v_gene: TRBV6-2/TRBV6-3; len: 15; CDR3aa: CASSYPGQGGETQYF
j_gene: TRBJ2-3; v_gene: TRBV12-3/TRBV12-4; len: 14; CDR3aa: CASMRAGHTDTQYF
j_gene: TRBJ1-1; v_gene: TRBV28; len: 14; CDR3aa: CASRPGQGSQMAFF
j_gene: TRBJ1-4; v_gene: TRBV12-3/TRBV12-4; len: 14; CDR3aa: CASSLDGRGEKLFF
j_gene: TRBJ2-1; v_gene: TRBV6-6; len: 14; CDR3aa: CACSYSGKGNGQFF
j_gene: TRBJ2-1; v_gene: TRBV6-2/TRBV6-3; len: 15; CDR3aa: CASTRTGGTYNEQFF
j_gene: TRBJ2-1; v_gene: TRBV3-1; len: 15; CDR3aa: CASSRGIDSYNEQFF
j_gene: TRBJ2-5; v_gene: TRBV29-1; len: 13; CDR3aa: CSVDRLFQETQYF
j_gene: TRBJ2-3; v_gene: TRBV5-1; len: 15; CDR3aa: CASSLSGNPEDTQYF
j_gene: TRBJ2-3; v_gene: TRBV5-1; len: 14; CDR3aa: CAGSLARGTDTQYF
j_gene: TRBJ1-3; v_gene: TRBV5-4; len: 14; CDR3aa: CASSLGQPGNTIYF
j_gene: TRBJ1-5; v_gene: TRBV28; len: 15; CDR3aa: CASRPRLGHNQPQHF
j_gene: TRBJ2-4; v_gene: TRBV12-3/TRBV12-4; len: 14; CDR3aa: CASSRQGAKNIQYF
j_gene: TRBJ1-1; v_gene: TRBV20-1; len: 14; CDR3aa: CSARRDPQNTEASF
j_gene: TRBJ2-1; v_gene: TRBV6-7; len: 12; CDR3aa: CASSYQEDEQFF
j_gene: TRBJ1-1; v_gene: TRBV5-1; len: 15; CDR3aa: CASSTGPGGNTEALF
j_gene: TRBJ2-4; v_gene: TRBV20-1; len: 17; CDR3aa: CSARPKPEGTGRNIQYF
j_gene: TRBJ2-3; v_gene: TRBV29-1; len: 14; CDR3aa: CSAPPGGLTDTQYF
j_gene: TRBJ2-3; v_gene: TRBV6-1; len: 13; CDR3aa: CASSWTDTDTQYF
j_gene: TRBJ2-7; v_gene: TRBV20-1; len: 15; CDR3aa: CSARDWGQGAVEQYF
j_gene: TRBJ2-7; v_gene: TRBV7-2; len: 17; CDR3aa: CASSSQAGDRGLNEQYF
j_gene: TRBJ2-5; v_gene: TRBV12-3/TRBV12-4; len: 12; CDR3aa: CASSPPRETQYF
j_gene: TRBJ2-5; v_gene: TRBV7-2; len: 15; CDR3aa: CASSLAQLYQETQYF
j_gene: TRBJ2-1; v_gene: TRBV5-4; len: 14; CDR3aa: CASSLPSGINEQFF
j_gene: TRBJ1-2; v_gene: TRBV28; len: 12; CDR3aa: CASSYGVYGYAF
j_gene: TRBJ2-4; v_gene: TRBV19; len: 16; CDR3aa: CASSLLGQLAKNIQYF
j_gene: TRBJ1-6; v_gene: TRBV28; len: 14; CDR3aa: CASSPPGVGSPLHF